This T cell receptor (beta chain) was recovered during a study of OX40 agonist ivuxolimab in advanced cancers. Study-level points and caveats: CD8+ T cells were the subset that, on average, had more expanded clones than CD4+.

Blood samples were obtained at baseline, cycle 4 day 1, and cycle 7 day 1. To note about this clone: Its matching antigen is unknown.

Produced via immunoSEQ multiplex PCR; TCRdb's table is partial and in-frame only. The data contain roughly 52,000 clones, 84% of them singletons. Germline V lookup: CDR1 LNHDA, CDR2 SQIVND (reference sequence). This CDR3 has 16 residues. Trimming cost V 2 bases and J 2 bases; bases outside gene matches: 3. The V call is TRBV19, the J call TRBJ2-1; 10 nucleotides match TRBD2. Sequencing used CD4+ or CD8+ T cells sorted from blood, obtained in a trial of the OX40 agonist ivuxolimab. The clonotype comes from an adult with an advanced solid tumor such as melanoma, head and neck, liver or kidney cancer. CDR3 nucleotides: TGTGCCAGTAGTATAACTAGCGGGACCACCTACAATGAGCAGTTCTTC. Protein: CASSITSGTTYNEQFF.